This T cell receptor beta chain was sequenced in a study of Ad26.COV2.S vaccination and SARS-CoV-2 variants. About the research overall: Donor got 5x10^10 or 1x10^11 viral particles of Ad26.COV2.S.

Notes on this clone: Its target is not known.

Noted treatment: about 20 received Ad26.COV2.S at low or high dose, single or two shots; several received placebo; per-sample allocation not given. Samples were taken on day 63 after the first vaccine or placebo injection. Sequencing was performed with immunoSEQ multiplex PCR; in TCRdb, only in-frame clones are kept and a portion is missing. The table has 350,000 to 550,000 clones, roughly 89% seen once; the top ten hold approximately 2.5%. CDR1 WSHSY and CDR2 SAAADI come from the germline V gene. CDR3 size: 17 residues. The V end was cut by 4 bases, the J end by 1 base, with 19 bases between. Study outcomes and limitations: Measurement of non-spike TCR breadth gave similar results in vaccine and placebo recipients. Using TCR breadth and depth analyses may have led to underestimated total T cell responses.

The chain carries TRBV10-2 and TRBJ1-1, with D unresolved. The clonotype comes from a person aged 18-65 years who received the Ad26.COV2.S COVID-19 vaccine or a placebo. This specimen was peripheral blood, taken in a trial of Ad26.COV2.S vaccine versus placebo. The CDR3 nucleotides are TGCGCCAGCAGTGGATTTTACGCGGCGGTCCGGAACACTGAAGCTTTCTTT. Its protein product is CASSGFYAAVRNTEAFF.